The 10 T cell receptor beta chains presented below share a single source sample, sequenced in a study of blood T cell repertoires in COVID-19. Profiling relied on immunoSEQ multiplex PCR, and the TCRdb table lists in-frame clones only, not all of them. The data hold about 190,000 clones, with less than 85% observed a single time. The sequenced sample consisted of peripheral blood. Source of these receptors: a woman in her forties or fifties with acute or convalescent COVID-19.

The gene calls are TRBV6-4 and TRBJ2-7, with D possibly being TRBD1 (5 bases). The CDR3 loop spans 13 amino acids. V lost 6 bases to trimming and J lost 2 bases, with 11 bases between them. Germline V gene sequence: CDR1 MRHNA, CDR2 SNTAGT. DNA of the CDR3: TGTGCCAGCAGGCCTCCAGGGACCTACGAGCAGTACTTC. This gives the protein CASRPPGTYEQYF.

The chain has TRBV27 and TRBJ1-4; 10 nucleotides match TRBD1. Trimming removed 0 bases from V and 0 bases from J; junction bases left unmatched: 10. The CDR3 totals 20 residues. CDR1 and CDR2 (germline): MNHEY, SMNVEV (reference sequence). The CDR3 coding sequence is TGTGCCAGCAGTTTATCTTGGGACAGGGGACCAATTGCAACTAATGAAAAACTGTTTTTT. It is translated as CASSLSWDRGPIATNEKLFF. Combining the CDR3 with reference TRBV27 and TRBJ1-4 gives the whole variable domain EAQVTQNPRYLITVTGKKLTVTCSQNMNHEYMSWYRQDPGLGLRQIYYSMNVEVTDKGDVPEGYKVSRKEKRNFPLILESPSPNQTSLYFCASSLSWDRGPIATNEKLFFGSGTQLSVL.

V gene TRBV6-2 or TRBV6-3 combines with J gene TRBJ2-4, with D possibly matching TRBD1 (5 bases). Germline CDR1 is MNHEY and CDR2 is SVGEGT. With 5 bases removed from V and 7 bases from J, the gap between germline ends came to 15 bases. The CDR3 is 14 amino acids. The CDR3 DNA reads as TGTGCCAGCAGTAGGGGCCAGGAGTTCAACATTCAGTACTTC. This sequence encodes CASSRGQEFNIQYF.

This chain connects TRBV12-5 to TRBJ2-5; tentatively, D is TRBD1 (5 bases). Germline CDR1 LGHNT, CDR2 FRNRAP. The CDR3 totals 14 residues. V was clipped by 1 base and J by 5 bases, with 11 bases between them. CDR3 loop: CASGLDVAGETQYF. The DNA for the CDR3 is TGTGCTAGTGGTTTGGACGTGGCAGGGGAGACCCAGTACTTC.

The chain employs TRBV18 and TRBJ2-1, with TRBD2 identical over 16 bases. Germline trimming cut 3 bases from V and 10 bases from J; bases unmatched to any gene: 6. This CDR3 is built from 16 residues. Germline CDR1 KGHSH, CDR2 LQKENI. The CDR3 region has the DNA TGTGCCAGCTCACCGGGACTAGCGGGGGGGCCAGGAGAGCAGTTCTTC. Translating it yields CASSPGLAGGPGEQFF.

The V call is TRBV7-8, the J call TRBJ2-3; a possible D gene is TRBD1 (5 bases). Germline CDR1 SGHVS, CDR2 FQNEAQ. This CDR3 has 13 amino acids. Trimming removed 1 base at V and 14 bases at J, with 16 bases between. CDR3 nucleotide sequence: TGTGCCAGCAGCTTAGGAGGCCGGTTGGACATGTATTTT. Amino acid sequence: CASSLGGRLDMYF.

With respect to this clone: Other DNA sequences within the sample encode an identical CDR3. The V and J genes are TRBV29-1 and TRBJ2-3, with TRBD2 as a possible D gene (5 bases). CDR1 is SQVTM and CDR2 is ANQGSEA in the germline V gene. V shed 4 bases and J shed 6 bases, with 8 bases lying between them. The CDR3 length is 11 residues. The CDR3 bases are TGCAGCGTTGGGCGGGCTGATACGCAGTATTTT. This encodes CSVGRADTQYF.

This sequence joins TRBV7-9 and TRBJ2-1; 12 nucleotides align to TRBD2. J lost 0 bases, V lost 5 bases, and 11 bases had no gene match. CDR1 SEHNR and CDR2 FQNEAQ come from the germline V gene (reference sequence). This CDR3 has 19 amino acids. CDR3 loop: CASSHLAGGSSGSYNEQFF. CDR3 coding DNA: TGTGCCAGCAGCCACCTAGCGGGAGGGTCGAGTGGCTCCTACAATGAGCAGTTCTTC. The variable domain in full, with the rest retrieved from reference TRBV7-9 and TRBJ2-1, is DTGVSQNPRHKITKRGQNVTFRCDPISEHNRLYWYRQTLGQGPEFLTYFQNEAQLEKSRLLSDRFSAERPKGSFSTLEIQRTEQGDSAMYLCASSHLAGGSSGSYNEQFFGPGTRLTVL.

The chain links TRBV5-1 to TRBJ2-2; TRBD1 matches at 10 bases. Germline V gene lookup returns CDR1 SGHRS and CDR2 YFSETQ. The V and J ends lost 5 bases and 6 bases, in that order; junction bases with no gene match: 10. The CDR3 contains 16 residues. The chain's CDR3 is CASRAGQGMQPGELFF. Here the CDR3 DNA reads TGCGCCAGCAGAGCGGGACAGGGGATGCAACCCGGGGAGCTGTTTTTT.

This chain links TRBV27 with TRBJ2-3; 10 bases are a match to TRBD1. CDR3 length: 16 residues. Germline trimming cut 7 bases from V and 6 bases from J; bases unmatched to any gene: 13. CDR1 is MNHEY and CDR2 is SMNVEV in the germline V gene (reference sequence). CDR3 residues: CASTSLGTGVGDTQYF. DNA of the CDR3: TGTGCCAGCACCTCTTTAGGGACAGGGGTGGGGGATACGCAGTATTTT.